This T cell receptor beta chain emerged from a study of T cells after yellow fever vaccination. About the research overall: Some fractions had low cell numbers, and these were prepared with SMART-Seq v4 Ultra Low Input.

It was through 5'RACE template switching that TCR cDNA was made, with a universal primer site and UMIs added. TCRdb fed the 5' RACE reads into MiXCR, producing one record per CDR3 protein. In the table there are 250,000 to 300,000 distinct CDR3 sequences, around 5.3% of which are singletons. Regarding the study as a whole: Boosting was followed by the reappearance of most primary-vaccination clones (around 95% CD4, about 88% CD8). The bulk population could contribute abundant contaminating clonotypes to FACS-sorted repertoires.

At least ten counts were recorded for this clonotype. No antigen is known for it. At one boundary the junction diverges from the germline segment, which might be a read error. This CDR3 contains 14 residues. Germline V gene lookup returns CDR1 SGHRS and CDR2 YFSETQ. The TCR originated in a man between 18 and 29 years old who received the YFV17D yellow fever vaccine. V gene TRBV5-1 combines with J gene TRBJ2-3; 10 bases fit TRBD1. The source material was CD4+ T cells sorted from PBMCs, sampled on the day of the yellow fever booster vaccination. CDR3 loop: CASSSGQGPDTQYF. Here the CDR3 DNA reads TGTGCCAGCAGCTCGGGACAGGGGCCAGATACGCAGTATTTT.